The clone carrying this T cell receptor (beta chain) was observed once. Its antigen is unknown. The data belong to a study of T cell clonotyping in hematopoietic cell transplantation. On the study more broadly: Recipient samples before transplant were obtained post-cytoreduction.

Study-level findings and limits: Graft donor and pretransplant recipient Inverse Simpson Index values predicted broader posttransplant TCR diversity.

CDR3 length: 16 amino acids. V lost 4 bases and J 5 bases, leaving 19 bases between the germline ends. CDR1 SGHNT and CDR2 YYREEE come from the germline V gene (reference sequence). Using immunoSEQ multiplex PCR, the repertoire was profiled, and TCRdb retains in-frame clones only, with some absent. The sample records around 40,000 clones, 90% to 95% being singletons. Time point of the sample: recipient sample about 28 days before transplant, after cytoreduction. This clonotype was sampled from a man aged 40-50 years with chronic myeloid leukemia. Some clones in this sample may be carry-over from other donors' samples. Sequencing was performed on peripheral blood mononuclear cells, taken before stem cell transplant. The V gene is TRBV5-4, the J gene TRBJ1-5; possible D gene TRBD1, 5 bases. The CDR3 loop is CASSAGSGAEDQPQHF. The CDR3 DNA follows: TGTGCCAGCAGCGCAGGGAGTGGGGCAGAGGATCAGCCCCAGCATTTT.